Listed below are T cell receptor beta chains from one sample, sequenced in a study of T cell responses to AZD1222 COVID-19 vaccine. The protocol was immunoSEQ multiplex PCR, while the TCRdb copy is restricted to in-frame clones and leaves out a portion. Here the sample spans over 140,000 clones, around 92% being singletons. The specimen was peripheral blood, collected 28 days after the second AZD1222 dose. Receptor source: an adult who received the AZD1222 COVID-19 vaccine. The CDR3 runs from the conserved cysteine through the conserved F or W. The order of the fields is V gene, J gene, D gene, clone size, CDR3 DNA, CDR3 protein. The D gene is left open where the match is weak. Clone sizes are given selectively: once, few, many, or a class where the clone is expanded.

V gene: TRBV5-5
J gene: TRBJ1-5
D gene: -
clone size: once
CDR3 DNA: TGTGCCAGCAGCTCTTCCCCCGTACAGCCCCAGCATTTT
CDR3 protein: CASSSSPVQPQHF

V gene: TRBV5-5
J gene: TRBJ1-5
D gene: -
clone size: -
CDR3 DNA: TGTGCCAGCAGCCCCAATGTGGACCAGCCCCAGCATTTT
CDR3 protein: CASSPNVDQPQHF

V gene: TRBV28
J gene: TRBJ2-3
D gene: TRBD1
clone size: -
CDR3 DNA: TGTGCCAGCAGTTTATTTGACAGGGTGACAGATACGCAGTATTTT
CDR3 protein: CASSLFDRVTDTQYF

V gene: TRBV2
J gene: TRBJ1-2
D gene: -
clone size: -
CDR3 DNA: TGTGCCAGCACCCGTGACCTCCAGACCCTCTATGGCTACACCTTC
CDR3 protein: CASTRDLQTLYGYTF

V gene: TRBV5-6
J gene: TRBJ1-1
D gene: -
clone size: -
CDR3 DNA: TGTGCCAGCAGCTTTTATCCGAGGGACACTGAAGCTTTCTTT
CDR3 protein: CASSFYPRDTEAFF

V gene: TRBV29-1
J gene: TRBJ2-1
D gene: TRBD2
clone size: -
CDR3 DNA: TGCAGCGTAACGCCGGGACTAGCAGGAACTGAGCAGTTCTTC
CDR3 protein: CSVTPGLAGTEQFF

V gene: TRBV10-3
J gene: TRBJ1-3
D gene: -
clone size: -
CDR3 DNA: TGTGCCATCAGTGAGAGTCTCAAACTCTCTGGAAACACCATATATTTT
CDR3 protein: CAISESLKLSGNTIYF

V gene: TRBV30
J gene: TRBJ1-6
D gene: -
clone size: -
CDR3 DNA: TGTCCCCGTGCTCGGGGTAATTCACCCCTCCACTTT
CDR3 protein: CPRARGNSPLHF

V gene: TRBV7-3
J gene: TRBJ2-1
D gene: TRBD2
clone size: -
CDR3 DNA: TGTGCCAGCAGCCCGCAGCGGGGGAGCTCCTACAATGAGCAGTTCTTC
CDR3 protein: CASSPQRGSSYNEQFF

V gene: TRBV24-1
J gene: TRBJ2-1
D gene: -
clone size: -
CDR3 DNA: TGTGCCACCAGTGACCCCTACACCGGCGGTGAGCAGTTCTTC
CDR3 protein: CATSDPYTGGEQFF

V gene: TRBV18
J gene: TRBJ2-6
D gene: TRBD2
clone size: -
CDR3 DNA: TGTGCCAGCTCACCCCGGACTAGCGGGACCTCTGGGGCCAACGTCCTGACTTTC
CDR3 protein: CASSPRTSGTSGANVLTF

V gene: TRBV30
J gene: TRBJ2-6
D gene: -
clone size: -
CDR3 DNA: TGTGCCTTTTTTGAGGCCCGCCCTTCGTCCACTGGGGCCAACGTCCTGACTTTC
CDR3 protein: CAFFEARPSSTGANVLTF

V gene: TRBV6-5
J gene: TRBJ2-3
D gene: TRBD2
clone size: -
CDR3 DNA: TGTGCCAGCAGTTACTCTCGCAGCGGGGGAGATACGCAGTATTTT
CDR3 protein: CASSYSRSGGDTQYF

V gene: TRBV4-2
J gene: TRBJ2-7
D gene: TRBD1
clone size: -
CDR3 DNA: TGTGCCAGCAGCCAAGATGGGACAGGGGCGGAGGAGCAGTACTTC
CDR3 protein: CASSQDGTGAEEQYF

V gene: TRBV28
J gene: TRBJ1-5
D gene: -
clone size: -
CDR3 DNA: TGTGCCAGCAGTTTTGGACAGAATCAGCCCCAGCATTTT
CDR3 protein: CASSFGQNQPQHF

V gene: TRBV28
J gene: TRBJ1-1
D gene: -
clone size: -
CDR3 DNA: TGTGCCAGCAGTTCTTTTGGCCCGGAGGGGTCTGAAGCTTTCTTT
CDR3 protein: CASSSFGPEGSEAFF

V gene: TRBV3-1/TRBV3-2
J gene: TRBJ2-3
D gene: -
clone size: -
CDR3 DNA: TGTGCCAGCAGCCAAGAAGGGGTTAGGTCAGATACGCAGTATTTT
CDR3 protein: CASSQEGVRSDTQYF

V gene: TRBV11-3
J gene: TRBJ2-5
D gene: -
clone size: -
CDR3 DNA: TGTGCCAGCAGCCAACGAGATGGTAGCGGCCAAGAGACCCAGTACTTC
CDR3 protein: CASSQRDGSGQETQYF

V gene: TRBV27
J gene: TRBJ1-3
D gene: -
clone size: -
CDR3 DNA: TGTGCCAGCACCTCTTACTCTGGAAACACCATATATTTT
CDR3 protein: CASTSYSGNTIYF